This is a list of T cell receptor beta chains from one sample in a study of blood T cell repertoires in COVID-19. Some clones are missing from TCRdb's copy, which holds only in-frame ones; the method was immunoSEQ multiplex PCR. The sample carries some 150,000 clones, around 90% recorded once. Sequencing was performed on peripheral blood. The receptors shown here come from a woman older than 75 with acute or convalescent COVID-19. The CDR3 runs from the conserved cysteine through the conserved F or W. The D gene is left open where the match is weak. Part of the rows lack a size; the others show once, few, many or a class for expanded clones.

v_gene: TRBV2; d_gene: .; abundance: .; j_gene: TRBJ1-2; CDR3aa: CASSEEGGSGYTF; CDR3nt: TGTGCCAGCAGTGAAGAAGGAGGTAGTGGCTACACCTTC
v_gene: TRBV4-3; d_gene: .; abundance: .; j_gene: TRBJ2-5; CDR3aa: CASSQDQGHPGAQYF; CDR3nt: TGCGCCAGCAGCCAAGACCAGGGACACCCCGGGGCCCAGTACTTC
v_gene: TRBV18; d_gene: TRBD2; abundance: .; j_gene: TRBJ2-3; CDR3aa: CASSPQTGLASDTQYF; CDR3nt: TGTGCCAGCTCACCACAAACAGGACTAGCATCAGATACGCAGTATTTT
v_gene: TRBV5-1; d_gene: TRBD1; abundance: once; j_gene: TRBJ2-3; CDR3aa: CASRTGGVRTDTQYF; CDR3nt: TGCGCCAGCAGGACAGGGGGTGTTAGGACAGATACGCAGTATTTT
v_gene: TRBV7-6; d_gene: .; abundance: .; j_gene: TRBJ1-2; CDR3aa: CASSVRPGANYGYTF; CDR3nt: TGTGCCAGCAGCGTACGTCCGGGGGCTAACTATGGCTACACCTTC
v_gene: TRBV3-1/TRBV3-2; d_gene: .; abundance: .; j_gene: TRBJ2-7; CDR3aa: CASSQDPFGVYEQYF; CDR3nt: TGTGCCAGCAGCCAAGACCCGTTCGGGGTTTACGAGCAGTACTTC
v_gene: TRBV7-7; d_gene: .; abundance: .; j_gene: TRBJ2-5; CDR3aa: CASSLDGSMKTQYF; CDR3nt: TGTGCTAGCAGCTTAGATGGTAGCATGAAGACCCAGTACTTC
v_gene: TRBV27; d_gene: TRBD1; abundance: .; j_gene: TRBJ1-2; CDR3aa: CASSPWTGGGYGYTF; CDR3nt: TGTGCCAGCAGTCCCTGGACAGGGGGCGGCTATGGCTACACCTTC
v_gene: TRBV4-3; d_gene: TRBD1; abundance: .; j_gene: TRBJ2-1; CDR3aa: CASSPRIWTGTPLPSNEQFF; CDR3nt: TGCGCCAGCAGCCCTAGGATTTGGACAGGGACACCACTGCCAAGCAATGAGCAGTTCTTC
v_gene: TRBV25-1; d_gene: .; abundance: .; j_gene: TRBJ2-5; CDR3aa: CASSPLGGEETQYF; CDR3nt: TGTGCCAGCAGCCCCCTGGGTGGGGAGGAGACCCAGTACTTC
v_gene: TRBV2; d_gene: .; abundance: few; j_gene: TRBJ1-1; CDR3aa: CASTGDRTEAFF; CDR3nt: TGTGCCAGCACCGGGGATCGTACTGAAGCTTTCTTT
v_gene: TRBV5-6; d_gene: TRBD1; abundance: .; j_gene: TRBJ1-2; CDR3aa: CASSLRGQANDYGYTF; CDR3nt: TGTGCCAGCAGCTTAAGAGGACAGGCCAACGACTATGGCTACACCTTC
v_gene: TRBV5-1; d_gene: .; abundance: once; j_gene: TRBJ1-2; CDR3aa: CASSSQGTDYGYTF; CDR3nt: TGCGCCAGCAGCTCACAGGGAACGGACTATGGCTACACCTTC
v_gene: TRBV5-1; d_gene: .; abundance: few; j_gene: TRBJ1-1; CDR3aa: CASSLDRVGTEAFF; CDR3nt: TGCGCCAGCAGCTTGGACAGGGTGGGCACTGAAGCTTTCTTT
v_gene: TRBV14; d_gene: .; abundance: .; j_gene: TRBJ2-5; CDR3aa: CASSQEGETQYF; CDR3nt: TGTGCCAGCAGCCAAGAGGGCGAGACCCAGTACTTC
v_gene: TRBV12-3/TRBV12-4; d_gene: .; abundance: .; j_gene: TRBJ1-1; CDR3aa: CASTLLPYSEAFF; CDR3nt: TGTGCCAGCACTCTGCTTCCTTATAGTGAAGCTTTCTTT